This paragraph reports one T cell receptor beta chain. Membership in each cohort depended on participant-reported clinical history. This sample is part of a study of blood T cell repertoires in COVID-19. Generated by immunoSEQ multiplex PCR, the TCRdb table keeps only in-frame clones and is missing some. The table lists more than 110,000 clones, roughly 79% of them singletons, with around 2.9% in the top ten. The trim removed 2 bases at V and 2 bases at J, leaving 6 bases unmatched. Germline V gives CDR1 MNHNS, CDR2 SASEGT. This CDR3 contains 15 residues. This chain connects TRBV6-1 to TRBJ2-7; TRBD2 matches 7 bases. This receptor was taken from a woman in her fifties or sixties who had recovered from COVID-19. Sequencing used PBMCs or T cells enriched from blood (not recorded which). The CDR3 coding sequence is TGTGCCAGCAGTGAACTGGACGGGGGGACCTACGAGCAGTACTTC. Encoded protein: CASSELDGGTYEQYF.